This T cell receptor beta chain is drawn from a study of cytomegalovirus exposure and HLA in healthy donors. The overall study: Genotyping of 400 or so donors showed that 65% to 90% belonged to the Caucasian-associated ancestry cluster. Overall study results and limits: In vitro assays verified that a few CMV-associated chains recognized CMV antigens specifically. TRBV6-2, TRBV6-3 and other indistinguishable V segments were excluded.

At the time of sampling, donors were nominally healthy, though unrecorded immune exposures were likely. This clone turned up a few times. Its antigen is undetermined. CDR1 is ENHRY, CDR2 SYGVKD, per germline. The germline V and J ends were trimmed by 6 bases and 8 bases, with 13 bases remaining between them. The CDR3 extends over 12 amino acids. The PCR ran on 60 Vbeta and 13 Jbeta primers. The data were produced by immunoSEQ multiplex PCR, yet TCRdb's version contains in-frame clones alone and is incomplete. The sample records 110,000 or so clones, 82% being singletons. The origin of this receptor is a woman younger than 35 in good health and CMV-seronegative. The chain combines TRBV10-3 with TRBJ1-1; D gene unclear. Input material: PBMCs. CDR3 sequence (DNA): TGTGCCATCAGCACCGCAGGCCGAGAAGCTTTCTTT. Translating gives CAISTAGREAFF.